The 31 T cell receptor beta chains below were found in one sample sequenced in a study of blood T cell repertoires in COVID-19. The repertoire was sequenced with immunoSEQ multiplex PCR; TCRdb's copy has only in-frame clones and lacks some. The sample yields some 42,000 clones, about 88% seen once. The material sequenced was peripheral blood. These receptor sequences come from a human donor in a cohort sampled during active COVID-19.

V gene TRBV4-1 combines with J gene TRBJ2-2; D perhaps matches TRBD2 (6 bases). V lost 5 bases and J lost 1, with 8 bases in between. There are 14 residues in the CDR3. CDR1 is MGHRA and CDR2 is YSYEKL in the germline V gene. CDR3 in amino acids: CASSGGLNTGELFF. The CDR3 region has the DNA TGCGCCAGCAGCGGAGGGCTGAACACCGGGGAGCTGTTTTTT.

The rearrangement joins TRBV12-5 to TRBJ1-2; TRBD1 agrees at 8 bases. This CDR3 spans 13 amino acids. The germline CDR1 and CDR2 sequences are LGHNT and FRNRAP. V shed 6 bases, J shed 4 bases, and the junction held 4 bases outside the gene matches. The CDR3 spells CASGTDRVYGYTF. The CDR3 DNA is TGTGCTAGTGGCACGGACAGGGTCTATGGCTACACCTTC.

The rearrangement joins TRBV18 to TRBJ1-5; D gene unclear. V was trimmed by 3 bases and J by 6 bases, leaving 9 bases between them. In germline, CDR1 is KGHSH, CDR2 LQKENI. The CDR3 covers 13 residues. The DNA for the CDR3 is TGTGCCAGCTCACCCCCGGGTGGTCAGCCCCAGCATTTT. As protein: CASSPPGGQPQHF.

The chain joins TRBV9 to TRBJ2-1; 8 bases fit TRBD2. The CDR3 is 15 residues long. Germline CDR1 is SGDLS and CDR2 is YYNGEE. V dropped 3 bases and J dropped 6; count of bases not matched to a gene: 8. As DNA, the CDR3 is TGTGCCAGCAGCGGTCTCGGGGGGGACCTCAATGAGCAGTTCTTC. Its protein is CASSGLGGDLNEQFF.

The chain has TRBV11-2 and TRBJ1-6; D is perhaps TRBD1 (5 bases). Trimming took 5 bases from V and 6 from J, leaving 14 bases between them. The CDR3 consists of 15 residues. Looked up from germline, CDR1 is SGHAT and CDR2 is FQNNGV. CDR3 loop: CASSGRDSLNSPLHF. The CDR3 DNA reads as TGTGCCAGCAGCGGGCGCGACAGCCTTAATTCACCCCTCCACTTT.

The sample holds one count of this clone. The chain recombines TRBV4-1 with TRBJ2-1, with a possible D match to TRBD2 (7 bases). V lost 3 bases and J lost 7, with 16 bases in between. Germline V gene data show CDR1 as MGHRA and CDR2 as YSYEKL. The CDR3 sequence is 15 residues long. For the CDR3, the DNA is TGCGCCAGCAGCCACGGGGGCGGGGGATATAATGAGCAGTTCTTC. Its protein is CASSHGGGGYNEQFF.

This chain links TRBV7-3 with TRBJ2-3, with 7 bases lining up with TRBD2. CDR3 length equals 18 residues. CDR1 SGHTA and CDR2 FQGTGA come from the germline V gene. V lost 4 bases to trimming and J lost 5 bases; unmatched junction nucleotides: 18. The CDR3: CASSSRPTSAERGDTQYF. The CDR3 coding sequence is TGTGCCAGCAGCTCCAGACCTACTAGCGCCGAACGGGGAGATACGCAGTATTTT. The whole variable domain, filled in from reference TRBV7-3 and TRBJ2-3, reads GAGVSQTPSNKVTEKGKYVELRCDPISGHTALYWYRQSLGQGPEFLIYFQGTGAADDSGLPNDRFFAVRPEGSVSTLKIQRTERGDSAVYLCASSSRPTSAERGDTQYFGPGTRLTVL.

The chain combines TRBV19 with TRBJ1-5; 12 bases are a match to TRBD1. CDR1 and CDR2 from the germline V gene are LNHDA and SQIVND (reference sequence). After removal of 7 bases from V and 9 bases from J, the junction contained 13 bases not matched to a gene. CDR3 length: 16 amino acids. CDR3 nucleotides: TGTGCCAGTACCCCCCTCCTGGGACAGGGGGCACGGCCCCAGCATTTT. This sequence encodes CASTPLLGQGARPQHF.

The V gene is TRBV5-1, the J gene TRBJ2-2; the match to TRBD1 covers 7 bases. There are 15 residues in the CDR3. CDR1 is SGHRS and CDR2 is YFSETQ in the germline V gene. Trimming cost V 7 bases and J 4 bases; bases outside gene matches: 10. Written as DNA, the CDR3 is TGCGCCAGCCCCCTGGGACAGATAATCACCGGGGAGCTGTTTTTT. Residues: CASPLGQIITGELFF.

V gene TRBV30 combines with J gene TRBJ1-3, with TRBD1 identical over 7 bases. CDR3 size: 15 residues. CDR1 is GTSNPN, CDR2 SVGIG, per germline (reference sequence). The V and J ends lost 4 bases and 4 bases, in that order; junction bases with no gene match: 10. CDR3 amino acids: CAWNRDSARGNTIYF. The CDR3 DNA follows: TGTGCCTGGAACCGGGACAGTGCCCGGGGAAACACCATATATTTT.

This rearrangement joins TRBV11-2 to TRBJ1-2; no firm D call. This CDR3 has 15 amino acids. The V end lost 1 base, the J end lost 4 bases, and 13 bases lay between the germline ends. Germline CDR1 SGHAT, CDR2 FQNNGV. CDR3 DNA sequence: TGTGCCAGCAGCTTAGTATTAGCCACGGGCTATGGCTACACCTTC. Protein sequence: CASSLVLATGYGYTF.

This clone was observed a few times. The sample carries other DNA sequences with the same CDR3. The genes are TRBV6-2 or TRBV6-3 and TRBJ1-4; 8 bases are a match to TRBD1. J lost 8 bases, V lost 4 bases, and 6 bases had no gene match. This CDR3 is built from 14 residues. Germline V CDR1 and CDR2: MNHEY, SVGEGT. This CDR3 is CASSSGGAGEKLFF. DNA for the CDR3: TGTGCCAGCAGTTCAGGGGGCGCGGGGGAAAAACTGTTTTTT.

The chain links TRBV29-1 to TRBJ2-3; D remains unclear. The V end was cut by 5 bases, the J end by 3 bases, with 12 bases between. The CDR3 totals 13 residues. Germline lookup yields CDR1 SQVTM and CDR2 ANQGSEA. The CDR3 sequence is CSVPLKNTDTQYF. As DNA, the CDR3 is TGCAGCGTTCCACTAAAAAATACAGATACGCAGTATTTT.

The rearrangement links TRBV18 to TRBJ2-1; TRBD2 matches at 13 bases. V lost 3 bases and J lost 0; bases outside the gene matches: 11. Per the germline V gene, CDR1 is KGHSH and CDR2 is LQKENI. This CDR3 spans 20 amino acids. This CDR3 reads CASSPWTSGGRGSSYNEQFF. CDR3 nucleotide sequence: TGTGCCAGCTCACCCTGGACTAGCGGGGGCCGAGGAAGCTCCTACAATGAGCAGTTCTTC.

This rearrangement joins TRBV6-5 to TRBJ2-1, with D uncertain. This CDR3 contains 11 residues. Germline lookup yields CDR1 MNHEY and CDR2 SVGAGI. Trimming shortened V by 4 bases and J by 9 bases, and 7 bases separated the two germline ends. The CDR3: CASSSTREQFF. The CDR3 DNA is TGTGCCAGCAGTTCGACTCGTGAGCAGTTCTTC.

The rearrangement joins TRBV7-9 to TRBJ1-6; 7 nucleotides match TRBD1. With V trimmed by 5 bases and J by 11 bases, 6 bases remained unmatched. CDR3 size: 13 residues. Germline CDR1 is SEHNR and CDR2 is FQNEAQ (reference sequence). The CDR3: CASSTTDRAPLHF. CDR3 nucleotides: TGTGCCAGCAGCACCACCGACAGGGCACCCCTCCACTTT.

CDR3 nucleotide sequence: TGTGCCAGCAGTGGCAGGACAGGGACTGGAAACACCATATATTTT. Protein product: CASSGRTGTGNTIYF. The chain carries TRBV6-6 and TRBJ1-3; 8 nucleotides agree with TRBD1. The CDR3 contains 15 residues. Germline values: CDR1 MNHNY, CDR2 SVGAGI (reference sequence). Trimming took 5 bases from V and 2 from J; bases not matched to a gene: 5.

The chain couples TRBV5-1 to TRBJ1-2; D unclear. Trimming took off 2 bases at V and 5 bases at J, with 10 bases between the two ends. The CDR3 length is 13 residues. Germline V gene data show CDR1 as SGHRS and CDR2 as YFSETQ. CDR3 amino acids: CASSFNPFYGYTF. In DNA form, the CDR3 reads TGCGCCAGCAGCTTTAATCCTTTTTATGGCTACACCTTC.

The chain carries TRBV10-3 and TRBJ1-5; 9 bases are shared with TRBD1. The germline gives CDR1 ENHRY, CDR2 SYGVKD. This CDR3 comprises 14 residues. The junction had 1 base not matched to a gene; V was cut back by 0 bases and J by 7 bases. CDR3 in amino acids: CAISESGTGQPQHF. CDR3 nucleotides: TGTGCCATCAGTGAGTCAGGGACAGGGCAGCCCCAGCATTTT.

The rearrangement uses TRBV7-3 and TRBJ2-1; 10 bases agree with TRBD1. The CDR3 length is 15 residues. The J segment lost 5 bases and the V segment lost 5 bases, leaving 6 bases of the junction unmatched. Germline assignment: CDR1 SGHTA and CDR2 FQGTGA. CDR3 bases: TGTGCCAGCAGCGAGGGACAGGGGCTAAACAATGAGCAGTTCTTC. Translated: CASSEGQGLNNEQFF.

The V and J genes are TRBV10-3 and TRBJ2-5, with 7 positions matching TRBD1. J was trimmed by 1 base and V by 5 bases; bases with no gene match: 4. Germline lookup yields CDR1 ENHRY and CDR2 SYGVKD. The CDR3 loop spans 14 amino acids. The CDR3 protein is CAISPGQTQETQYF. The CDR3 nucleotides are TGTGCCATCAGTCCGGGACAGACCCAAGAGACCCAGTACTTC.

The V and J genes are TRBV6-5 and TRBJ1-1, with D perhaps matching TRBD1 (5 bases). CDR1 and CDR2 (germline): MNHEY, SVGAGI. The length of the CDR3 is 13 residues. Trimming pared 2 bases from V and 9 bases from J, leaving 13 bases between. The CDR3 nucleotides read TGTGCCAGCAGTTACGACCCCGACAGCCAAGCTTTCTTT. It encodes CASSYDPDSQAFF.

The V gene is TRBV19, the J gene TRBJ2-2, with 7 bases aligning to TRBD2. The CDR3 length is 14 residues. The J segment lost 6 bases and the V segment lost 3 bases, leaving 4 bases of the junction unmatched. The germline CDR1 and CDR2 sequences are LNHDA and SQIVND (reference sequence). In DNA form, the CDR3 reads TGTGCCAGTAGTATCGTTGGGGGGGCCGGGGAGCTGTTTTTT. Translated, it gives CASSIVGGAGELFF. The full variable domain, its missing parts supplied by reference TRBV19 and TRBJ2-2, is DGGITQSPKYLFRKEGQNVTLSCEQNLNHDAMYWYRQDPGQGLRLIYYSQIVNDFQKGDIAEGYSVSREKKESFPLTVTSAQKNPTAFYLCASSIVGGAGELFFGEGSRLTVL.

A few counts support this clone. The chain recombines TRBV2 with TRBJ1-3; a weak D match, TRBD1 (5 bases). CDR3 length: 16 residues. The V gene lost 3 bases and the J gene lost 1 base, with 13 bases spanning the gap. Germline-derived CDR1 and CDR2 are SNHLY and FYNNEI. CDR3: CASSDQGFGSGNTIYF. The CDR3 coding sequence is TGTGCCAGCAGTGATCAGGGTTTTGGTTCTGGAAACACCATATATTTT.

This rearrangement joins TRBV9 to TRBJ2-3; TRBD1 aligns across 9 bases. The germline gives CDR1 SGDLS, CDR2 YYNGEE. Losses at the gene ends were 4 bases for V and 0 bases for J; bases not matched to a gene: 9. This CDR3 is built from 17 residues. The chain's CDR3 is CASSPPPGTGSTDTQYF. The CDR3 coding sequence is TGTGCCAGCAGCCCGCCACCCGGGACAGGGAGCACAGATACGCAGTATTTT.

This chain links TRBV7-8 with TRBJ1-4; 7 bases fit TRBD1. CDR1 SGHVS and CDR2 FQNEAQ come from the germline V gene. V shed 1 base, J shed 7 bases, and the junction held 3 bases outside the gene matches. This CDR3 comprises 14 residues. Here the CDR3 DNA reads TGTGCCAGCAGCTTAGGGCAGGGGGGTGAAAAACTGTTTTTT. Its protein is CASSLGQGGEKLFF. Full variable domain (rest looked up from reference TRBV7-8 and TRBJ1-4): GAGVSQSPRYKVAKRGQDVALRCDPISGHVSLFWYQQALGQGPEFLTYFQNEAQLDKSGLPSDRFFAERPEGSVSTLKIQRTQQEDSAVYLCASSLGQGGEKLFFGSGTQLSVL.

This chain uses TRBV4-2 with TRBJ2-4; D is perhaps TRBD1 (6 bases). Per the germline V gene, CDR1 is LGHNA and CDR2 is YNFKEQ. Trimming removed 0 bases from V and 1 base from J, with 7 bases in between. CDR3 size: 15 residues. CDR3 bases: TGTGCCAGCAGCCAAGATGACAGGGCCAAAAACATTCAGTACTTC. This encodes CASSQDDRAKNIQYF.

The chain employs TRBV30 and TRBJ1-5, with D hard to call. The germline V and J ends were trimmed by 1 base and 3 bases, with 7 bases remaining between them. Germline-derived CDR1 and CDR2 are GTSNPN and SVGIG (reference sequence). This CDR3 contains 13 residues. This CDR3 reads CAWSDSYNQPQHF. The CDR3 bases are TGTGCCTGGAGTGACAGTTACAATCAGCCCCAGCATTTT.

The chain joins TRBV5-6 to TRBJ2-5, with 9 bases identical to TRBD2. Germline loops: CDR1 SGHDT, CDR2 YYEEEE. The V and J ends lost 5 bases and 4 bases, in that order; junction bases with no gene match: 3. The CDR3 covers 13 residues. CDR3 sequence: CASRGTSTETQYF. Written as DNA, the CDR3 is TGTGCCAGCAGAGGGACTAGCACAGAGACCCAGTACTTC.

V usage is TRBV7-6 and J usage is TRBJ2-2; D possibly corresponds to TRBD1 (6 bases). V gave up 5 bases and J gave up 1 base, with 11 bases separating them. Germline V CDR1 and CDR2: SGHVS, FNYEAQ. CDR3 length equals 15 residues. CDR3 DNA: TGTGCCAGCAGCCGTGGACAGCTGAACACCGGGGAGCTGTTTTTT. Its translation: CASSRGQLNTGELFF.

The genes are TRBV5-1 and TRBJ2-5, with 14 bases aligning to TRBD2. The germline V gene has CDR1 SGHRS and CDR2 YFSETQ. V was pared by 2 bases and J by 4 bases, with 1 base of the junction left unmatched. The CDR3 sequence is 15 residues long. CDR3: CASSLGLAGGETQYF. In DNA, the CDR3 is TGCGCCAGCAGCTTAGGACTAGCGGGGGGAGAGACCCAGTACTTC.